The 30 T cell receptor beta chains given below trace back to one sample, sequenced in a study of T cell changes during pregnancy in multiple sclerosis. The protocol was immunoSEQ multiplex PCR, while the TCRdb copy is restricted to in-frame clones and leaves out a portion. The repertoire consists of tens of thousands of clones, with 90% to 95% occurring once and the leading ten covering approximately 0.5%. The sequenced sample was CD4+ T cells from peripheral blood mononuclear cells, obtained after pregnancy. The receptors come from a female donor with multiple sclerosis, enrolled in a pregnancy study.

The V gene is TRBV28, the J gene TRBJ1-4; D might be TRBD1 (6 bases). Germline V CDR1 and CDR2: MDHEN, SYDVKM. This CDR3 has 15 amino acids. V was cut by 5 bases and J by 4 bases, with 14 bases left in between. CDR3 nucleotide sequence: TGTGCCAGCAGTCCCGACAGGCGGCTTAATGAAAAACTGTTTTTT. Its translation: CASSPDRRLNEKLFF.

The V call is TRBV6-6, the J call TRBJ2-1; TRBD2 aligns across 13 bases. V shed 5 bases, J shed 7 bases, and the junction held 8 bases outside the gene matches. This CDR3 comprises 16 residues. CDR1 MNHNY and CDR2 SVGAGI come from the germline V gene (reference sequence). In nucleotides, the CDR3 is TGTGCCAGCAGTAGGGGACTAGCGGGAAACGTGAATGAGCAGTTCTTC. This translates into CASSRGLAGNVNEQFF.

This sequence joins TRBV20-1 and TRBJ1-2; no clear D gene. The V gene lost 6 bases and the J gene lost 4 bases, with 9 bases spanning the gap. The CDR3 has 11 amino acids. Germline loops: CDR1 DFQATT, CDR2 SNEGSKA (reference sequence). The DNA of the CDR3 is TGCAGTGCCCTGGGAGGCTATGGCTACACCTTC. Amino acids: CSALGGYGYTF.

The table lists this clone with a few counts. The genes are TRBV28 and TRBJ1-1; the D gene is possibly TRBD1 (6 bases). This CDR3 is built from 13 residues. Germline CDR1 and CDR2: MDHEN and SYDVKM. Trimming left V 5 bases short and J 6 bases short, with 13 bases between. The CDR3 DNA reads TGTGCCAGCAGTGATGACAGGTTCTCTGAAGCTTTCTTT. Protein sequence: CASSDDRFSEAFF.

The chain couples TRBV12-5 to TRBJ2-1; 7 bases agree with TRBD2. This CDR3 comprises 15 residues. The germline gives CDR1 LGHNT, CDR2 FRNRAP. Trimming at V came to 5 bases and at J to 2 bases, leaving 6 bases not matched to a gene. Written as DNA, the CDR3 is TGTGCTAGTGGTGGGGGGGGTGAGACCTACAATGAGCAGTTCTTC. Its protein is CASGGGGETYNEQFF. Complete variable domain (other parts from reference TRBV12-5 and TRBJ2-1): DARVTQTPRHKVTEMGQEVTMRCQPILGHNTVFWYRQTMMQGLELLAYFRNRAPLDDSGMPKDRFSAEMPDATLATLKIQPSEPRDSAVYFCASGGGGETYNEQFFGPGTRLTVL.

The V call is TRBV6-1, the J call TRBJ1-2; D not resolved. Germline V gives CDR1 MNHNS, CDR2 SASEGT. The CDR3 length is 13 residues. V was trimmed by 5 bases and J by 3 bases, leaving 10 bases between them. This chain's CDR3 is CASSLTGDYGYTF. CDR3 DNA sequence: TGTGCCAGCAGTTTGACGGGTGACTATGGCTACACCTTC.

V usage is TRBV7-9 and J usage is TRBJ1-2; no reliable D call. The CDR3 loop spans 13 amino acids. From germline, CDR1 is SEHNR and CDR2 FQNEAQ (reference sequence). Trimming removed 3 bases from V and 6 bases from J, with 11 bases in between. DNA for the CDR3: TGTGCCAGCAGCTTGACTGTTAAGGATGGCTACACCTTC. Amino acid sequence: CASSLTVKDGYTF.

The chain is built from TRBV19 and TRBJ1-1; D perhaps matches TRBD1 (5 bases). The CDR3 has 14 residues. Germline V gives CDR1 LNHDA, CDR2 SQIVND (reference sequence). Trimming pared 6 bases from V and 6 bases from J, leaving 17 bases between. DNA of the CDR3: TGTGCCAGTAGCACCGGGACTCTTCGTGCTGAAGCTTTCTTT. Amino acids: CASSTGTLRAEAFF. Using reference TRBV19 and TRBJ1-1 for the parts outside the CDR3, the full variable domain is DGGITQSPKYLFRKEGQNVTLSCEQNLNHDAMYWYRQDPGQGLRLIYYSQIVNDFQKGDIAEGYSVSREKKESFPLTVTSAQKNPTAFYLCASSTGTLRAEAFFGQGTRLTVV.

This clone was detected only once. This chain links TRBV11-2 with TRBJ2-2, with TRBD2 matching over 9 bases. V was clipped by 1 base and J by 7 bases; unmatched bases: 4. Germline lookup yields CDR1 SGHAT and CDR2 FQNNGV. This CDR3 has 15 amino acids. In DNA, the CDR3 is TGTGCCAGCAGCTTAGCGGCGGGAGGGGGCGGGGAGCTGTTTTTT. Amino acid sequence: CASSLAAGGGGELFF.

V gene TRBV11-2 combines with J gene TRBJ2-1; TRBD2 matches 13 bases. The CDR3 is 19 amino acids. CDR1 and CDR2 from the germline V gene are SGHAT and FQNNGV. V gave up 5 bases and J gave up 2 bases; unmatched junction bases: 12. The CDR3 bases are TGTGCCAGCAGCCCCGGGTACGGGACTAGCGGGGTTCCCTACAATGAGCAGTTCTTC. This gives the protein CASSPGYGTSGVPYNEQFF.

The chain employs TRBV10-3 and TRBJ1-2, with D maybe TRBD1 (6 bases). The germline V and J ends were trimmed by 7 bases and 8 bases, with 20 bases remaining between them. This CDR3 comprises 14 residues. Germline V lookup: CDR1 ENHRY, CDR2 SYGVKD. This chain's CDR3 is CAITGQSERDGYTF. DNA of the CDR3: TGTGCCATCACTGGACAGTCGGAGAGGGACGGCTACACCTTC.

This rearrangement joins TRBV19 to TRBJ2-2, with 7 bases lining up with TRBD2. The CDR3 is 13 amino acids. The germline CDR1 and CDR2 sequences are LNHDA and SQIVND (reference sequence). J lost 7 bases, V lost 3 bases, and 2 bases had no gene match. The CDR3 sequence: CASSMIAGGELFF. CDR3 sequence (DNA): TGTGCCAGTAGTATGATAGCGGGCGGGGAGCTGTTTTTT.

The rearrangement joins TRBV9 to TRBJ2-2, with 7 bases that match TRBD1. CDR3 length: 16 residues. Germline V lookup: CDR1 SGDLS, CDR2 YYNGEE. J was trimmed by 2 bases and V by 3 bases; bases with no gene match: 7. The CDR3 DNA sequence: TGTGCCAGCAGCGGACCGGGACAGAGAAACACCGGGGAGCTGTTTTTT. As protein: CASSGPGQRNTGELFF.

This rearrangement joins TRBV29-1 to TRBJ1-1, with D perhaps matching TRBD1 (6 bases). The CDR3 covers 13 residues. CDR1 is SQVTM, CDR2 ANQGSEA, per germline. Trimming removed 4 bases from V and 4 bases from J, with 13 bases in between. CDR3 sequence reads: CSVVQKGGTEAFF. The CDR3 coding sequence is TGCAGCGTTGTACAGAAAGGGGGCACTGAAGCTTTCTTT.

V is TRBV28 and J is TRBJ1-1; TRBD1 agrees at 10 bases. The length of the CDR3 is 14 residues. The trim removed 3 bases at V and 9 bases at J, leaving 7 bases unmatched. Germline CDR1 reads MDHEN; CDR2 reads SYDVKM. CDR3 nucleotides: TGTGCCAGCAGTTTTCCAGACAGGGGGCGGCAAGCTTTCTTT. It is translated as CASSFPDRGRQAFF. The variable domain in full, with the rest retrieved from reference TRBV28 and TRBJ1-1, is DVKVTQSSRYLVKRTGEKVFLECVQDMDHENMFWYRQDPGLGLRLIYFSYDVKMKEKGDIPEGYSVSREKKERFSLILESASTNQTSMYLCASSFPDRGRQAFFGQGTRLTVV.

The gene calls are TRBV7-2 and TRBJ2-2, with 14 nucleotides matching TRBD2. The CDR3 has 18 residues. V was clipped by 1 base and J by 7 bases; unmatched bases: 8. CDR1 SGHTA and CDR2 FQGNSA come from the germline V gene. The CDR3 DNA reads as TGTGCCAGCAGCTTAGGGACTAGCGGGAGGAGGATTGGCGGGGAGCTGTTTTTT. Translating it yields CASSLGTSGRRIGGELFF.

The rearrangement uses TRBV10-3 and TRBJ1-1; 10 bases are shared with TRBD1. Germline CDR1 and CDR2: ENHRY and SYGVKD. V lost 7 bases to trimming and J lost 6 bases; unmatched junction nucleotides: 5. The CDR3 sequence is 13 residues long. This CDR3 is CAITRDRGAEAFF. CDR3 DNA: TGTGCCATCACCCGGGACAGGGGCGCTGAAGCTTTCTTT.

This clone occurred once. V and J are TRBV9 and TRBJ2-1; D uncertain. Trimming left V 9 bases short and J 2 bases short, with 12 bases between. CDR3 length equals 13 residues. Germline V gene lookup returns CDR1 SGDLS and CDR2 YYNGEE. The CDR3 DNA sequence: TGTGCCACCTCCGAGAGGCCCTACAATGAGCAGTTCTTC. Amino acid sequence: CATSERPYNEQFF.

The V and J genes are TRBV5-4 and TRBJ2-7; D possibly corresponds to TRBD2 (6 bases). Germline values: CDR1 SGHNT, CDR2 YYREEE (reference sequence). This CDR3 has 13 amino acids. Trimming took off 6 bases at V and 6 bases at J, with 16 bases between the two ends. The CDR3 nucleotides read TGTGCCAGCATCCTAGGAGGGAGACGCGAGCAGTACTTC. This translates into CASILGGRREQYF.

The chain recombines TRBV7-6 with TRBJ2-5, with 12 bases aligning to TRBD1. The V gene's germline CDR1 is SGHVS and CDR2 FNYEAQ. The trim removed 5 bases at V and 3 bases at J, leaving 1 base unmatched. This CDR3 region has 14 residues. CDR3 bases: TGTGCCAGCAGCGGGACAGGGGGCAAAGAGACCCAGTACTTC. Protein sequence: CASSGTGGKETQYF. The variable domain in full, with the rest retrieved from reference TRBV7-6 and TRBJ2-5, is GAGVSQSPRYKVTKRGQDVALRCDPISGHVSLYWYRQALGQGPEFLTYFNYEAQQDKSGLPNDRFSAERPEGSISTLTIQRTEQRDSAMYRCASSGTGGKETQYFGPGTRLLVL.

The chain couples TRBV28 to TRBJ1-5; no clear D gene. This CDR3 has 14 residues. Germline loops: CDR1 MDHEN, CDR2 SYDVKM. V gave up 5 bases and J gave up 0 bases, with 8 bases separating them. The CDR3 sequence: CASSLLYSNQPQHF. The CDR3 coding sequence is TGTGCCAGCAGTCTACTTTATAGCAATCAGCCCCAGCATTTT.

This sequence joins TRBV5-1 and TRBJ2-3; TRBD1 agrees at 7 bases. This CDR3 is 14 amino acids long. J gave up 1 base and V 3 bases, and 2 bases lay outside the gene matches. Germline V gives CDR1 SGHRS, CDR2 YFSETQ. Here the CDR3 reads CASSSGQRTDTQYF. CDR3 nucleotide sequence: TGCGCCAGCAGCTCGGGACAGCGCACAGATACGCAGTATTTT.

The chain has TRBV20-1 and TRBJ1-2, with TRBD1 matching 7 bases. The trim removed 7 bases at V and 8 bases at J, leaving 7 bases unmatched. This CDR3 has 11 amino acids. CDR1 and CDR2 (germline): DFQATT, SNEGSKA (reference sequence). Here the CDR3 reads CSVPNRGGYTF. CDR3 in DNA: TGCAGTGTGCCAAACAGGGGCGGCTACACCTTC.

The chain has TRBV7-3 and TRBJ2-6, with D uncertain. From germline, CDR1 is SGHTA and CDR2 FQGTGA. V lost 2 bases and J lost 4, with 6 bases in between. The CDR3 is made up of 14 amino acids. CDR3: CASSLGRGANVLTF. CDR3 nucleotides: TGTGCCAGCAGCTTAGGGCGCGGGGCCAACGTCCTGACTTTC.

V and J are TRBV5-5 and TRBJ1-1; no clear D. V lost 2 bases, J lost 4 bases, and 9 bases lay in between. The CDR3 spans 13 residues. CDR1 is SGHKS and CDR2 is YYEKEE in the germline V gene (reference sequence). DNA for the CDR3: TGTGCCAGCAGCTTCGGCGGTTTCACTGAAGCTTTCTTT. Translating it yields CASSFGGFTEAFF.

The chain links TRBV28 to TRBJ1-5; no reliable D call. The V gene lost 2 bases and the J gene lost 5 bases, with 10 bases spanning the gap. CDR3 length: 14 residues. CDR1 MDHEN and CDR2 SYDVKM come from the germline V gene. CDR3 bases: TGTGCCAGCAGTTTACGGTCAGGCCATCAGCCCCAGCATTTT. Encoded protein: CASSLRSGHQPQHF. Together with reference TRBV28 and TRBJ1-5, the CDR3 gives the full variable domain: DVKVTQSSRYLVKRTGEKVFLECVQDMDHENMFWYRQDPGLGLRLIYFSYDVKMKEKGDIPEGYSVSREKKERFSLILESASTNQTSMYLCASSLRSGHQPQHFGDGTRLSIL.

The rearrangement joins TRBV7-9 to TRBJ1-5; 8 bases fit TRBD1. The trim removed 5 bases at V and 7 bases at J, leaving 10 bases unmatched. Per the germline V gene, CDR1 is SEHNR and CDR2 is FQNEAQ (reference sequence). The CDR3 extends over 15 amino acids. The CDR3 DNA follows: TGTGCCAGCAGCCATTCCGACAGGGGTCCCCAGCCCCAGCATTTT. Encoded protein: CASSHSDRGPQPQHF.

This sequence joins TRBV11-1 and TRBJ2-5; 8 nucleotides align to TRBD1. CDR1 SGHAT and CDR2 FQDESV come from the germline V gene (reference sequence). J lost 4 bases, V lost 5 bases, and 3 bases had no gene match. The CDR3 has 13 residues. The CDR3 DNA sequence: TGTGCCAGCAGCCAGGGGGCAGGAGAGACCCAGTACTTC. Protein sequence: CASSQGAGETQYF.

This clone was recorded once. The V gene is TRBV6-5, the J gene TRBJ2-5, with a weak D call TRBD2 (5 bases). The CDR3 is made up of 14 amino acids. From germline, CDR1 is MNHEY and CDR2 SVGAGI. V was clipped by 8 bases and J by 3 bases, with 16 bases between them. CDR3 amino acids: CASGNEDGKETQYF. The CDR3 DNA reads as TGTGCCAGCGGGAACGAGGACGGGAAAGAGACCCAGTACTTC.

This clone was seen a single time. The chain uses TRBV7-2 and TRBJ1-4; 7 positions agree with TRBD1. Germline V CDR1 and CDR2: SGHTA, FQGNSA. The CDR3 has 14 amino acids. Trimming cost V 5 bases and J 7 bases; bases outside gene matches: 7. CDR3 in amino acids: CASSQGGSAEKLFF. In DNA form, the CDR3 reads TGTGCCAGCAGCCAGGGGGGCAGCGCTGAAAAACTGTTTTTT.